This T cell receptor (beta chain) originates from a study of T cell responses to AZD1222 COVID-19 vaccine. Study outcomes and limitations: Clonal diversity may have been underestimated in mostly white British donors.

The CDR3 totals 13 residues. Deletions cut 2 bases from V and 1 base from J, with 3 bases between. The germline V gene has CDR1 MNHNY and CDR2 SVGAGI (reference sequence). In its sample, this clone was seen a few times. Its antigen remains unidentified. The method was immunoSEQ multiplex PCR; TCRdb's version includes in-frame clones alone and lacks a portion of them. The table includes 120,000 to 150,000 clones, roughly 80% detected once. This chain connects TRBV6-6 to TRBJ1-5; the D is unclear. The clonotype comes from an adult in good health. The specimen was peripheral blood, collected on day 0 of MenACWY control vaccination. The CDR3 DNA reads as TGTGCCAGCAGTTACAGCAGCAATCAGCCCCAGCATTTT. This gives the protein CASSYSSNQPQHF.